Listed here is a single T cell receptor (beta chain). Its antigen is not known. The sample originates from a study of immune evolution from preneoplasia to lung adenocarcinoma. Study-wide results and limits: Top clone share appeared to fall from AAH through AIS, MIA, adenocarcinoma.

Sequencing used immunoSEQ multiplex PCR; TCRdb keeps in-frame clones, though not all of them. The sample holds a few thousand clones; roughly four fifths are singletons and the top ten take 15% to 20%. Two lung cancer pathologists independently confirmed each histologic diagnosis. The V gene's germline CDR1 is SEHNR and CDR2 FQNEAQ (reference sequence). Trimming took 5 bases from V and 2 from J, leaving 13 bases between them. CDR3 length: 15 residues. Sequencing used FFPE minimally invasive lung adenocarcinoma tissue. The source is a person between 55 and 80 years old with lung adenocarcinoma. This chain links TRBV7-9 with TRBJ1-5, with D tentatively TRBD1 (5 bases). As DNA, the CDR3 is TGTGCCAGCAGCGCATATACAGGAGGCAATCAGCCCCAGCATTTT. As protein: CASSAYTGGNQPQHF.